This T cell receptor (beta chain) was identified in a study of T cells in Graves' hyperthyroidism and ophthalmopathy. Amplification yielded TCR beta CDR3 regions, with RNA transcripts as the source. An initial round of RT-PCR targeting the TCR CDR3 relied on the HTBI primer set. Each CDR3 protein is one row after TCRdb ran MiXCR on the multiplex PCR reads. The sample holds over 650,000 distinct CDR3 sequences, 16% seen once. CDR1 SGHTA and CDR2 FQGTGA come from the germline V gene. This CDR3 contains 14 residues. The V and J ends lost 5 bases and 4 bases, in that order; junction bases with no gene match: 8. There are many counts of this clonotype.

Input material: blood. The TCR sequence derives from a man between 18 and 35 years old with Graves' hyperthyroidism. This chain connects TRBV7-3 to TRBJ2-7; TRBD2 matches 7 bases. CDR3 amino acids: CASSPDGGRYEQYF. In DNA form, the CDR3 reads TGTGCCAGCAGCCCCGACGGGGGGAGGTACGAGCAGTACTTC.